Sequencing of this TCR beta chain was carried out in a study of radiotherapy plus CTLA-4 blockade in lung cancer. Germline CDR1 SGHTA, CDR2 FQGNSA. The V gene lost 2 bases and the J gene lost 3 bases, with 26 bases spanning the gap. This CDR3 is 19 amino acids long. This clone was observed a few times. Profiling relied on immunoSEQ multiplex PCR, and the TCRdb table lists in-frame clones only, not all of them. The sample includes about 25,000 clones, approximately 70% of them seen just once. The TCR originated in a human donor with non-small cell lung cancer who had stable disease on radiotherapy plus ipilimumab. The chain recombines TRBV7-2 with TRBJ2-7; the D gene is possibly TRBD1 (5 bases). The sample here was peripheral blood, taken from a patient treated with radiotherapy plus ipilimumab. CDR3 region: CASSLRLGSGLGVRYEQYF. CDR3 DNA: TGTGCCAGCAGCTTACGTTTGGGGTCAGGGTTAGGCGTTCGCTACGAGCAGTACTTC.